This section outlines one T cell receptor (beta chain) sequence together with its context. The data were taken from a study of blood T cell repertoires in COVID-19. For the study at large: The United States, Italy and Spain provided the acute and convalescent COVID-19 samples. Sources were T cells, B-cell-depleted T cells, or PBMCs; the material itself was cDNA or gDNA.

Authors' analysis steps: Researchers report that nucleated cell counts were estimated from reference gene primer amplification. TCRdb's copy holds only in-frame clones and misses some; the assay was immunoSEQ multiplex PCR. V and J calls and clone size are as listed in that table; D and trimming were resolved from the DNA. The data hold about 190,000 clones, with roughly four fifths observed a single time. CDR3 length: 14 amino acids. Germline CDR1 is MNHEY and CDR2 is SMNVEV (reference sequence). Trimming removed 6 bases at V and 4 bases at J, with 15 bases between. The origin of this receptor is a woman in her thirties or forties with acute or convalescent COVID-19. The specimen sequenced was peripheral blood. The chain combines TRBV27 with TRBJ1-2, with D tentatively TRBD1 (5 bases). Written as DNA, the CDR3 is TGTGCCAGCAGCCTACTCGGGGGACCCTATGGCTACACCTTC. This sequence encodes CASSLLGGPYGYTF.